Reported below is one T cell receptor (beta chain). Its antigen is not identified. Only CD45RO-negative cells positively selected for CCR7 counted as naive CD8 cells, so terminally differentiated effector memory CD45RA+ cells were excluded. The healthy adult donors were HIV-negative and reported no recent acute infections or vaccinations. Assay: immunoSEQ multiplex PCR; the TCRdb copy retains only in-frame clones and omits some. Of hundreds of thousands of clones listed, 85% to 95% are singletons. This sample stems from a study of shared clonotypes between healthy human individuals. The study, taken as a whole, reports: Memory subsets generally showed lower estimated richness than naive subsets.

The CDR3 is 15 residues long. Germline CDR1 is SGHAT and CDR2 is FQNNGV. With 1 base removed from V and 4 bases from J, the gap between germline ends came to 11 bases. This clonotype was sampled from a woman aged 25 to 45 in good health. Sequencing used naive CD8+ T cells sorted from blood. The chain combines TRBV11-2 with TRBJ1-5; D remains unclear. The chain's CDR3 is CASSLGTVQNQPQHF. In DNA, the CDR3 is TGTGCCAGCAGCTTAGGGACGGTACAAAATCAGCCCCAGCATTTT. Using reference TRBV11-2 and TRBJ1-5 for the parts outside the CDR3, the full variable domain is EAGVAQSPRYKIIEKRQSVAFWCNPISGHATLYWYQQILGQGPKLLIQFQNNGVVDDSQLPKDRFSAERLKGVDSTLKIQPAKLEDSAVYLCASSLGTVQNQPQHFGDGTRLSIL.